The 21 T cell receptor beta chains reported below all come from one sample, sequenced in a study of identical twins. TCRdb reprocessed the 5' RACE reads via MiXCR and lists one record per CDR3 protein. The table has about 280,000 distinct CDR3 sequences, under 9% seen once. Separately, the same data were catalogued under a study of yellow fever vaccine responses in identical twins.

Material for sequencing was memory (CD45RO+) T cells sorted from blood. The source is a woman aged 18-29 years in good health.

This clonotype has a count of ten or more. V gene TRBV12-3 or TRBV12-4 combines with J gene TRBJ2-3; TRBD2 matches 8 bases. J lost 6 bases, V lost 0 bases, and 8 bases had no gene match. This CDR3 spans 16 amino acids. The CDR3 here is CASSLATGGPGDTQYF. CDR3 coding DNA: TGTGCCAGCAGTTTAGCCACGGGGGGGCCAGGTGATACGCAGTATTTT.

This clonotype was detected a few times. CDR3 protein: CASSFTGGGNEQFF. The CDR3 region has the DNA TGCGCCAGCAGCTTTACTGGTGGGGGTAATGAGCAGTTCTTC. The chain has TRBV5-1 and TRBJ2-1; D is perhaps TRBD1 or TRBD2 (5 bases each). The CDR3 is 14 residues long. In germline, CDR1 is SGHRS, CDR2 YFSETQ. Trimming cost V 2 bases and J 7 bases, with 13 bases left between them.

This clonotype appeared many times. In DNA form, the CDR3 reads TGTGCCAGCAGCCAAGCCCTGGGAGAATATGGCTACACCTTC. Translated: CASSQALGEYGYTF. The gene calls are TRBV3-1 and TRBJ1-2; D gene uncertain. Between the trimmed V and J ends, which lost 1 base and 5 bases, there was a span of 11 bases. Per the germline V gene, CDR1 is LGHDT and CDR2 is YNNKEL (reference sequence). The CDR3 length is 14 residues.

The chain carries TRBV5-1 and TRBJ2-1; TRBD1 aligns across 9 bases. Germline V CDR1 and CDR2: SGHRS, YFSETQ. The CDR3 extends over 15 amino acids. The V and J ends lost 0 bases and 8 bases, in that order; junction bases with no gene match: 6. The CDR3 loop is CASSLGDRAADEQFF. CDR3 bases: TGCGCCAGCAGCTTGGGGGACAGGGCAGCGGATGAGCAGTTCTTC.

In this sample, this clonotype turned up a few times. The V call is TRBV7-2, the J call TRBJ2-3, with TRBD2 matching 10 bases. This CDR3 has 16 residues. V lost 0 bases and J lost 3; bases outside the gene matches: 3. The germline V gene has CDR1 SGHTA and CDR2 FQGNSA. The CDR3 DNA reads TGTGCCAGCAGCTTAGCAGCGGGGGGGACAACAGATACGCAGTATTTT. This sequence encodes CASSLAAGGTTDTQYF.

This clonotype was detected only a few times. The chain combines TRBV20-1 with TRBJ2-3, with D unresolved. Trimming left V 7 bases short and J 2 bases short, with 16 bases between. This CDR3 is built from 14 residues. Germline V gene lookup returns CDR1 DFQATT and CDR2 SNEGSKA (reference sequence). CDR3 sequence reads: CSVPALTVTDTQYF. DNA for the CDR3: TGCAGTGTACCTGCCCTCACGGTCACAGATACGCAGTATTTT.

The sample holds a few counts of this clonotype. This sequence joins TRBV2 and TRBJ2-7, with D possibly called TRBD1 or TRBD2 (5 bases each). The germline V and J ends were trimmed by 7 bases and 3 bases, with 16 bases remaining between them. Germline CDR1 reads SNHLY; CDR2 reads FYNNEI. The CDR3 totals 14 residues. The CDR3 DNA sequence: TGTGCCAGCACCAAAGGCGAGGGGATCTACGAGCAGTACGTC. It yields the protein CASTKGEGIYEQYV.

This clonotype was seen repeatedly, ten times or more. The CDR3 nucleotides read TGTGCCAGCAGCCAAGATGGAAGAGGCGGAGGGCGGCTCACAGATACGCAGTATTTT. The encoded protein is CASSQDGRGGGRLTDTQYF. The genes are TRBV4-2 and TRBJ2-3; perhaps TRBD2 as D (6 bases). V dropped 0 bases and J dropped 2 bases, with 21 bases sitting between them. This CDR3 contains 19 residues. Germline CDR1 LGHNA, CDR2 YNFKEQ.

This chain joins TRBV2 and TRBJ1-2; 10 positions match TRBD1. The CDR3 sequence is 13 residues long. Germline CDR1 is SNHLY and CDR2 is FYNNEI. J gave up 6 bases and V 9 bases, and 7 bases lay outside the gene matches. The CDR3 nucleotides read TGTGCCAGTCTACTAGACAGGGGGCATGGCTACACCTTC. This translates into CASLLDRGHGYTF.

Ten or more counts support this clonotype. CDR3 DNA: TGTGCCAGCAGTTTCAACTACAATGAGCAGTTCTTC. Translated, it gives CASSFNYNEQFF. The rearrangement links TRBV12-3 or TRBV12-4 to TRBJ2-1; no definite D call. V was cut by 3 bases and J by 3 bases, with 3 bases left in between. This CDR3 spans 12 amino acids.

This chain links TRBV20-1 with TRBJ2-3, with TRBD2 identical over 9 bases. V lost 3 bases and J lost 4; bases outside the gene matches: 5. Germline V gene data show CDR1 as DFQATT and CDR2 as SNEGSKA (reference sequence). This CDR3 has 14 amino acids. The CDR3 spells CSARAGGPADTQYF. The CDR3 DNA follows: TGCAGTGCTAGGGCGGGGGGGCCGGCAGATACGCAGTATTTT.

This chain links TRBV6-1 with TRBJ2-3; D possibly matches TRBD1 or TRBD2 (5 bases each). The ends were cut back, 0 bases at V and 3 bases at J, with 7 bases in the middle. Germline V gene lookup returns CDR1 MNHNS and CDR2 SASEGT. The CDR3 is 14 residues long. The CDR3, as DNA: TGTGCCAGCAGTGAAGCGTGGGGGACAGATACGCAGTATTTT. Amino acids: CASSEAWGTDTQYF.

This clonotype has just a few counts. This rearrangement joins TRBV20-1 to TRBJ2-7, with 8 bases matching TRBD1. Unmatched junction bases numbered 21, after V lost 3 bases and J lost 5 bases. The germline gives CDR1 DFQATT, CDR2 SNEGSKA (reference sequence). The CDR3 contains 18 residues. The CDR3: CSASPGTGVVLYPDEQYF. In DNA form, the CDR3 reads TGCAGTGCTAGCCCCGGGACAGGTGTCGTTCTCTATCCCGACGAGCAGTACTTC.

The table lists this clonotype with many counts. The chain has TRBV10-3 and TRBJ2-2; TRBD1 aligns across 10 bases. The CDR3 extends over 15 amino acids. Germline V lookup: CDR1 ENHRY, CDR2 SYGVKD. Trimming removed 6 bases from V and 3 bases from J; junction bases left unmatched: 4. In DNA, the CDR3 is TGTGCCATCAGCACCGGGACAGGGGACACCGGGGAGCTGTTTTTT. This codes for CAISTGTGDTGELFF.

The table lists this clonotype with many counts. This chain links TRBV12-3 or TRBV12-4 with TRBJ2-2; D is unresolved. Trimming pared 1 base from V and 1 base from J, leaving 7 bases between. This CDR3 has 15 residues. The DNA of the CDR3 is TGTGCCAGCAGTTTAGGGGCAGGGAACACCGGGGAGCTGTTTTTT. Translating gives CASSLGAGNTGELFF.

The genes are TRBV27 and TRBJ2-1, with D perhaps TRBD1 (5 bases). V was trimmed by 7 bases and J by 4 bases, leaving 26 bases between them. In germline, CDR1 is MNHEY, CDR2 SMNVEV (reference sequence). The length of the CDR3 is 18 residues. The CDR3 DNA reads TGTGCCAGCAAGTTGCAGGGTGCCCCTACTTCCGCATACAATGAGCAGTTCTTC. It codes for CASKLQGAPTSAYNEQFF.

The chain links TRBV6-1 to TRBJ2-3; D unresolved. Germline CDR1 and CDR2: MNHNS and SASEGT. This CDR3 comprises 11 residues. V was clipped by 8 bases and J by 2 bases, with 5 bases between them. For the CDR3, the DNA is TGTGCCAGCTTTGACACAGATACGCAGTATTTT. Amino acid sequence: CASFDTDTQYF.

This clonotype appeared a few times. The chain couples TRBV6-5 to TRBJ1-1; D call uncertain. CDR1 and CDR2 (germline): MNHEY, SVGAGI. The CDR3 contains 15 residues. Trimming took off 2 bases at V and 2 bases at J, with 12 bases between the two ends. CDR3 region: CASSYRPGTNTEAFF. CDR3 in DNA: TGTGCCAGCAGTTACCGCCCCGGCACCAACACTGAAGCTTTCTTT.

The chain carries TRBV28 and TRBJ2-3; tentatively, D is TRBD1 (6 bases). Per germline, CDR1 MDHEN and CDR2 SYDVKM. The CDR3 is made up of 14 amino acids. V lost 7 bases and J lost 1, with 12 bases in between. The CDR3 here is CASTRDTGTDTQYF. In nucleotides, the CDR3 is TGTGCCAGCACCAGGGACACCGGCACAGATACGCAGTATTTT.

This clonotype was observed at least ten times. The chain links TRBV10-3 to TRBJ2-3; D possibly corresponds to TRBD2 (5 bases). CDR3 size: 13 residues. From germline, CDR1 is ENHRY and CDR2 SYGVKD. V lost 2 bases to trimming and J lost 4 bases, with 7 bases between them. CDR3 in amino acids: CAISERDPDTQYF. Here the CDR3 DNA reads TGTGCCATCAGTGAGCGGGATCCAGATACGCAGTATTTT.

This chain links TRBV6-5 with TRBJ1-6, with D perhaps matching TRBD1 (6 bases). Germline V gene data show CDR1 as MNHEY and CDR2 as SVGAGI. V lost 7 bases and J lost 9, with 10 bases in between. The CDR3 consists of 12 residues. The DNA of the CDR3 is TGTGCCAGCACTACAGGGATTTCACCCCTCCACTTT. It translates to CASTTGISPLHF.